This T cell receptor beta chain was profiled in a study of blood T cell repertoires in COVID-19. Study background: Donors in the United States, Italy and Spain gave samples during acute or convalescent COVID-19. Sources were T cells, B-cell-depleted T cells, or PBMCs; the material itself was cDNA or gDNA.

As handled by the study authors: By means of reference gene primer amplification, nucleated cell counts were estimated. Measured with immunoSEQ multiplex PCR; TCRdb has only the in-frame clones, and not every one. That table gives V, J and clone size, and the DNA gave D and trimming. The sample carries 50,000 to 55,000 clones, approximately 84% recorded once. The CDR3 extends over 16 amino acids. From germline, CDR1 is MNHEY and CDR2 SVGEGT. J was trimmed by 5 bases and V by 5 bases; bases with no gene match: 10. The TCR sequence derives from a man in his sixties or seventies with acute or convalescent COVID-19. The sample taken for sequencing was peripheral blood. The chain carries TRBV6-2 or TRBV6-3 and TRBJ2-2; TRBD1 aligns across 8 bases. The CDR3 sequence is CASSSLGRGRTGELFF. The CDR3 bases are TGTGCCAGCAGTAGTTTGGGCAGGGGGCGAACCGGGGAGCTGTTTTTT.